This note documents a single T cell receptor beta chain sequence. Time point given: blood 4 weeks post-SBRT, at nephrectomy. Treatment: 15 Gy SBRT to primary tumor, nephrectomy 4 weeks later. This renal cell carcinoma was of the clear cell type. This specimen comes from a study of radiation and T cells in renal cell carcinoma. TCRdb keeps only in-frame clones here, not all; method: immunoSEQ multiplex PCR. The sample shows some 81,000 clones, around 89% of them seen only once. The input for sequencing was blood, taken from a patient whose treatment included radiotherapy and nephrectomy. This receptor was identified in a woman in her 70s with renal cell carcinoma.

The CDR3 reads CASSISLLARETQYF. The CDR3 bases are TGTGCCAGTAGTATCTCCCTATTAGCGAGGGAGACCCAGTACTTC. This chain links TRBV19 with TRBJ2-5; weak D call: TRBD2 (5 bases). Germline V gene data show CDR1 as LNHDA and CDR2 as SQIVND (reference sequence). The ends were cut back, 3 bases at V and 5 bases at J, with 16 bases in the middle. The CDR3 loop spans 15 amino acids. The full variable domain, completed using reference TRBV19 and TRBJ2-5, is DGGITQSPKYLFRKEGQNVTLSCEQNLNHDAMYWYRQDPGQGLRLIYYSQIVNDFQKGDIAEGYSVSREKKESFPLTVTSAQKNPTAFYLCASSISLLARETQYFGPGTRLLVL.